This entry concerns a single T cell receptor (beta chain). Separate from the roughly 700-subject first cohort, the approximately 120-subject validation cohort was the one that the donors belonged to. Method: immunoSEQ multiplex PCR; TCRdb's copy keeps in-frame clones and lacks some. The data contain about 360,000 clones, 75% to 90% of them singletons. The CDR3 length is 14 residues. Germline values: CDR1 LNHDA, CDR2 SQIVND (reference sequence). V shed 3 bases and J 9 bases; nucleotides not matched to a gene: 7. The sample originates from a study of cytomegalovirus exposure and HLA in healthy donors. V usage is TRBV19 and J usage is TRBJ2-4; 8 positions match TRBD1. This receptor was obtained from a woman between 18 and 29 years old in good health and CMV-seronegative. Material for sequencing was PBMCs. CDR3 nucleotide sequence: TGTGCCAGTAGTATGGTGACAGGGGATCCCATTCAGTACTTC. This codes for CASSMVTGDPIQYF. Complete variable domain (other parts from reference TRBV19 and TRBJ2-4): DGGITQSPKYLFRKEGQNVTLSCEQNLNHDAMYWYRQDPGQGLRLIYYSQIVNDFQKGDIAEGYSVSREKKESFPLTVTSAQKNPTAFYLCASSMVTGDPIQYFGAGTRLSVL.